This T cell receptor beta chain comes out of a study of metastatic and nonmetastatic thyroid tumors. As for the study in general: From malignant and benign thyroid patients, repertoires in blood and in tumor or nodule tissue were compared.

General study points: TCR beta diversity was reportedly significantly higher in malignant thyroid tumors than benign nodules, in blood and tumor.

This clone was picked up many times. Its antigen is unidentified. TCRdb reprocessed the PCR reads using MiXCR. This sample has about 30,000 clones; less than 14% occur once, and the top ten carry 16%. Germline V gene data show CDR1 as LGHNA and CDR2 as YSLEER. This CDR3 is built from 15 residues. V was shortened by 6 bases and J by 0 bases, with 12 bases between the two germline ends. Prior to thyroid surgery, none of the patients had received any treatment. This TCR derives from a female donor with papillary thyroid cancer or a benign thyroid nodule (not recorded which). Some clones in this sample may be carry-over from other donors' samples. Sequencing input: blood. V gene TRBV4-3 combines with J gene TRBJ2-1; D not resolved. This CDR3 is CASSPRVSSYNEQFF. The CDR3 coding sequence is TGCGCCAGCAGTCCTCGGGTGAGCTCCTACAATGAGCAGTTCTTC.